Described below is a single TCR beta chain sequence and its context. Its antigen is not identified. The data originate from a study of T cell responses to AZD1222 COVID-19 vaccine. The method was immunoSEQ multiplex PCR; TCRdb's version includes in-frame clones alone and lacks a portion of them. The sample lists approximately 210,000 clones; roughly 90% were seen once. General study findings and limits: There were vaccine-associated CD4 TCRs across spike, dominant at 160-218 and 743-854.

The CDR3 sequence is 15 residues long. Germline CDR1 and CDR2: SGDLS and YYNGEE. The V and J ends lost 4 bases and 2 bases respectively, with 14 bases between them. This chain uses TRBV9 with TRBJ2-3; D gene uncertain. The sequencing here drew on peripheral blood, taken 28 days after the second AZD1222 dose. This TCR derives from an adult who received the AZD1222 COVID-19 vaccine. The CDR3 loop is CASSTEAIPTDTQYF. CDR3 DNA: TGTGCCAGCAGCACCGAGGCGATACCCACAGATACGCAGTATTTT. The full variable domain, completed using reference TRBV9 and TRBJ2-3, is DSGVTQTPKHLITATGQRVTLRCSPRSGDLSVYWYQQSLDQGLQFLIQYYNGEERAKGNILERFSAQQFPDLHSELNLSSLELGDSALYFCASSTEAIPTDTQYFGPGTRLTVL.